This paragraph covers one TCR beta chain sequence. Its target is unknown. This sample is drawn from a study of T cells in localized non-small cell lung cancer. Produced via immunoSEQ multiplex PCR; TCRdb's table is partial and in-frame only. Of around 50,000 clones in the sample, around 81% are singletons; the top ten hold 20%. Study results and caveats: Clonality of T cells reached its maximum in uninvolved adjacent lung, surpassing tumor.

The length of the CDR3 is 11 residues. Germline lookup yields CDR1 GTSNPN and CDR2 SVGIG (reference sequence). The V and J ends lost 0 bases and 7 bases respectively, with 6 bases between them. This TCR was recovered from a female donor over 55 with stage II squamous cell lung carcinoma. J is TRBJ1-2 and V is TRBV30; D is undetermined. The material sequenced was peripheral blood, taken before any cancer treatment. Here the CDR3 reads CAWSVGSGYTF. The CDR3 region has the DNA TGTGCCTGGAGTGTAGGTAGTGGCTACACCTTC. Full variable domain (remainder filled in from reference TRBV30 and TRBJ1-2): SQTIHQWPATLVQPVGSPLSLECTVEGTSNPNLYWYRQAAGRGLQLLFYSVGIGQISSEVPQNLSASRPQDRQFILSSKKLLLSDSGFYLCAWSVGSGYTFGSGTRLTVV.